The 10 T cell receptor beta chains below all came from one sample that was sequenced in a study of blood T cell repertoires in COVID-19. Assay: immunoSEQ multiplex PCR; the TCRdb copy retains only in-frame clones and omits some. The sample lists about 59,000 clones; around four fifths were seen once. Input material: peripheral blood. The source is a woman aged 50 to 60 with active or convalescent COVID-19.

The chain recombines TRBV7-9 with TRBJ2-7; D might be TRBD2 (6 bases). The V end was cut by 3 bases, the J end by 0 bases, with 9 bases between. Germline V lookup: CDR1 SEHNR, CDR2 FQNEAQ (reference sequence). The CDR3 runs to 14 residues. This CDR3 is CASSFGTSSYEQYF. The CDR3 coding sequence is TGTGCCAGCAGCTTCGGGACTTCCTCCTACGAGCAGTACTTC. The full variable domain, rest sourced from reference TRBV7-9 and TRBJ2-7, is DTGVSQNPRHKITKRGQNVTFRCDPISEHNRLYWYRQTLGQGPEFLTYFQNEAQLEKSRLLSDRFSAERPKGSFSTLEIQRTEQGDSAMYLCASSFGTSSYEQYFGPGTRLTVT.

Turning to this clone: Other DNA sequences in the sample encode the same CDR3. V is TRBV28 and J is TRBJ1-2; D is unresolved. Trimming shortened V by 4 bases and J by 4 bases, and 13 bases separated the two germline ends. The CDR3 loop spans 14 amino acids. The germline V gene has CDR1 MDHEN and CDR2 SYDVKM. The CDR3 loop is CASSSPAGGYGYTF. The CDR3 DNA reads as TGTGCCAGCAGTTCCCCTGCGGGTGGCTATGGCTACACCTTC.

This clone has just a few counts. This chain connects TRBV5-1 to TRBJ2-7; a possible D gene is TRBD2 (5 bases). Germline V gene lookup returns CDR1 SGHRS and CDR2 YFSETQ. V dropped 0 bases and J dropped 3 bases, with 13 bases sitting between them. The CDR3 covers 15 residues. Here the CDR3 DNA reads TGCGCCAGCAGCTTGGCCATAGGACTGAGCTACGAGCAGTACTTC. Encoded protein: CASSLAIGLSYEQYF. The full variable domain, completed using reference TRBV5-1 and TRBJ2-7, is KAGVTQTPRYLIKTRGQQVTLSCSPISGHRSVSWYQQTPGQGLQFLFEYFSETQRNKGNFPGRFSGRQFSNSRSEMNVSTLELGDSALYLCASSLAIGLSYEQYFGPGTRLTVT.

This chain connects TRBV7-8 to TRBJ2-2, with a possible D match to TRBD2 (5 bases). CDR1 is SGHVS and CDR2 is FQNEAQ in the germline V gene. V was pared by 5 bases and J by 6 bases, with 10 bases between. The CDR3 spans 13 residues. The CDR3 region is CASSQRESGELFF. The CDR3 nucleotides are TGTGCCAGCAGCCAGAGGGAATCCGGGGAGCTGTTTTTT.

This clone was observed a few times. The chain combines TRBV2 with TRBJ1-5, with 12 positions matching TRBD1. V lost 6 bases to trimming and J lost 6 bases; unmatched junction nucleotides: 12. The CDR3 has 17 residues. Looked up from germline, CDR1 is SNHLY and CDR2 is FYNNEI. The CDR3 reads CASSPTAGQGASQPQHF. CDR3 DNA sequence: TGTGCCAGCAGCCCTACTGCGGGACAGGGGGCTAGTCAGCCCCAGCATTTT. Complete variable domain (other parts from reference TRBV2 and TRBJ1-5): EPEVTQTPSHQVTQMGQEVILRCVPISNHLYFYWYRQILGQKVEFLVSFYNNEISEKSEIFDDQFSVERPDGSNFTLKIRSTKLEDSAMYFCASSPTAGQGASQPQHFGDGTRLSIL.

This sequence joins TRBV27 and TRBJ2-7, with 8 positions matching TRBD2. V shed 2 bases, J shed 6 bases, and the junction held 6 bases outside the gene matches. The CDR3 has 14 amino acids. Per the germline V gene, CDR1 is MNHEY and CDR2 is SMNVEV (reference sequence). In nucleotides, the CDR3 is TGTGCCAGCAGTTTAGCGGGAGCGGGGGCCGAGCAGTACTTC. The encoded protein is CASSLAGAGAEQYF.

V and J are TRBV7-9 and TRBJ2-7, with D possibly TRBD2 on 5 matching bases. The germline V gene encodes CDR1 SEHNR and CDR2 FQNEAQ (reference sequence). CDR3 length: 13 residues. V was cut by 4 bases and J by 4 bases, with 11 bases left in between. The CDR3 nucleotides read TGTGCCAGCAGCTCATCGGGGTTTTACGAGCAGTACTTC. It yields the protein CASSSSGFYEQYF.

The chain joins TRBV12-3 or TRBV12-4 to TRBJ1-1; 8 nucleotides align to TRBD1. This CDR3 has 13 residues. J was trimmed by 1 base and V by 6 bases; bases with no gene match: 1. The CDR3 loop is CASRDRANTEAFF. The CDR3 nucleotides read TGTGCCAGCAGGGACAGGGCGAACACTGAAGCTTTCTTT.

The chain employs TRBV6-4 and TRBJ2-5; no clear D. V lost 1 base to trimming and J lost 5 bases, with 8 bases between them. Germline V gene sequence: CDR1 MRHNA, CDR2 SNTAGT. The CDR3 spans 13 residues. The CDR3 coding sequence is TGTGCCAGCAGTGACTTACCCGGGGAGACCCAGTACTTC. Its protein product is CASSDLPGETQYF.

This clone has more than one count but fewer than ten. V and J are TRBV18 and TRBJ2-7; D perhaps matches TRBD1 (6 bases). Germline V gene sequence: CDR1 KGHSH, CDR2 LQKENI. The ends were cut back, 3 bases at V and 0 bases at J, with 12 bases in the middle. The CDR3 loop spans 15 amino acids. The CDR3 protein is CASSPSGQFSYEQYF. CDR3 sequence (DNA): TGTGCCAGCTCACCTTCAGGACAGTTCTCCTACGAGCAGTACTTC.